This T cell receptor beta chain was identified in a study of identical twins. CDR1 is ENHRY, CDR2 SYGVKD, per germline. The CDR3 totals 18 residues. Trimming removed 4 bases from V and 3 bases from J, with 22 bases in between. This clonotype was observed a few times. TCRdb passed the 5' RACE reads through MiXCR, listing each CDR3 protein once. The sample holds hundreds of thousands of distinct CDR3 sequences; around an eighth are singletons and the top ten take about 1.5%. These data were likewise used in another study, on yellow fever vaccine responses in identical twins.

J is TRBJ2-1 and V is TRBV10-3, with D perhaps assigned TRBD1 or TRBD2 (6 bases each). This receptor was taken from a woman under 30 in good health. The sequenced material came from PBMCs. CDR3 nucleotide sequence: TGTGCCATCAGTGTTGGGGATCGGGGGCCGATTAACTACAATGAGCAGTTCTTC. Translated: CAISVGDRGPINYNEQFF.